In its sample, the clone carrying this T cell receptor beta chain was seen a few times. Its target is not known. The CDR3 loop spans 15 amino acids. Germline assignment: CDR1 SGHDN and CDR2 FVKESK. Deletions cut 4 bases from V and 2 bases from J, with 14 bases between. TCRdb itself ran the reads through MiXCR, one entry per CDR3 protein. Of 160,000 or so distinct CDR3 sequences detected, 20% to 25% appear once; the ten largest clones hold 20% to 30%. This sample was included in a study of T cell repertoires in cytomegalovirus infection. General study results and limits: Identification of carriers of CMV plus the relevant HLA was performed using cumulative public TCR beta family frequency.

The receptor's source is a human donor in good health (CMV status not recorded). Some clones in this sample may be carry-over from other donors' samples. The genes are TRBV14 and TRBJ1-2; a weak D match, TRBD1 (5 bases). The material sequenced was CD8+ T cells from cultured PBMCs, taken from culture after CMV antigen stimulation. CDR3 bases: TGTGCCAGCAGCCCGTCTGGGCCAGGGAACTATGGCTACACCTTC. It yields the protein CASSPSGPGNYGYTF.